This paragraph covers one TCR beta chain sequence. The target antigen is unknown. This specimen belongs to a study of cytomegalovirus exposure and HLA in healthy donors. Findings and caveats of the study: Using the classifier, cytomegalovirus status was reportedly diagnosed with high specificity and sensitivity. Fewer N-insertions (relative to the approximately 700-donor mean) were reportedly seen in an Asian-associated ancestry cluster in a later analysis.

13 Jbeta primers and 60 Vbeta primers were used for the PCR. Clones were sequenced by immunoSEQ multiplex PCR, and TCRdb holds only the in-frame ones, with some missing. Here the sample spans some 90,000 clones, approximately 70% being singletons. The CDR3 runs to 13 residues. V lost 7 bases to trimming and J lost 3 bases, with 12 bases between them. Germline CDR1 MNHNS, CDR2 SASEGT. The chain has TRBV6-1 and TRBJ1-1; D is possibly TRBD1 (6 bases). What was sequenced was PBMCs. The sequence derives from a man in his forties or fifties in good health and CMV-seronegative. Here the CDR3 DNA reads TGTGCCAGCACCTCAGGGGCTGACACTGAAGCTTTCTTT. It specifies CASTSGADTEAFF.